A selection of T cell receptor beta chains follows, all from one sample in a study of human T cells and chemical hapten exposure. TCRdb processed the RACE reads anew with MiXCR; each CDR3 protein has one entry. The sample consists of almost 40,000 distinct CDR3 sequences, 9.5% of them appearing once. Here the sequenced sample was whole blood, taken in connection with sensitization to the hapten diphenylcyclopropenone (DPC). The receptors were sampled from a man between 45 and 60 years old with alopecia areata. Some clones in this sample may be carry-over from other donors' samples. CDR3s include the opening cysteine and the closing phenylalanine or tryptophan. Fields, in order: D gene, V gene, J gene, clone size, CDR3 protein, CDR3 DNA. The D gene is left open where the match is weak. Clone size is stated in some rows and not others, as once, few, many or a class when expanded.

-,TRBV14,TRBJ2-6,-,CASSQGANVLTF,TGTGCCAGCAGCCAAGGGGCCAACGTCCTGACTTTC
-,TRBV18,TRBJ2-5,many,CASGLIQETQYF,TGTGCCAGCGGACTGATTCAAGAGACCCAGTACTTC
TRBD2,TRBV9,TRBJ2-7,many,CASSTGGRAGGEQYF,TGTGCCAGCAGCACCGGAGGGAGGGCTGGGGGCGAGCAGTACTTC
-,TRBV11-2,TRBJ1-1,many,CASSPTLPTEAFF,TGTGCCAGCAGCCCAACTTTACCCACTGAAGCTTTCTTT
TRBD1,TRBV5-1,TRBJ2-7,few,CASSSRTGSYEQYF,TGCGCCAGCAGCTCGCGGACAGGTTCCTACGAGCAGTACTTC
-,TRBV28,TRBJ2-7,many,CASSSPGRGTDEQYF,TGTGCCAGCAGTTCGCCCGGCCGGGGGACGGACGAGCAGTACTTC
-,TRBV28,TRBJ2-3,many,CASSSGRTDTQYF,TGTGCCAGCAGTTCCGGACGCACCGATACGCAGTATTTT
TRBD1,TRBV20-1,TRBJ2-7,few,CSARGQTGSHEQYF,TGCAGTGCTAGAGGCCAGACAGGGTCACACGAGCAGTACTTC
-,TRBV7-9,TRBJ1-2,few,CASSLPAGGTYGYTF,TGTGCCAGCAGCTTACCCGCCGGTGGGACCTATGGCTACACCTTC
TRBD2,TRBV20-1,TRBJ2-1,-,CSARFPGLAGGPNEQFF,TGCAGTGCTAGATTCCCGGGACTAGCGGGAGGGCCGAATGAGCAGTTCTTC
TRBD1,TRBV11-3,TRBJ2-1,many,CASSPTGQGVYNEQFF,TGTGCCAGCAGCCCGACGGGACAGGGGGTCTACAATGAGCAGTTCTTC
-,TRBV4-3,TRBJ2-2,-,CASSQYDSINTGELFF,TGCGCCAGCAGCCAGTACGACTCTATAAACACCGGGGAGCTGTTTTTT
-,TRBV28,TRBJ1-2,few,CASSLNSRGYTF,TGTGCCAGCAGTTTAAACTCACGTGGCTACACCTTC
-,TRBV20-1,TRBJ1-1,many,CSARPGKEAFF,TGCAGTGCTAGACCTGGCAAAGAAGCTTTCTTT
-,TRBV18,TRBJ1-3,once,CASSPVRVSGNTIYF,TGTGCCAGCTCACCAGTTCGGGTCTCTGGAAACACCATATATTTT
TRBD1,TRBV28,TRBJ2-7,few,CASWDRYYEQYF,TGTGCCAGCTGGGACAGGTACTACGAGCAGTACTTC
-,TRBV3-1,TRBJ1-4,-,CASRRIGEKLFF,TGTGCCAGCAGACGGATAGGGGAAAAACTGTTTTTT
-,TRBV28,TRBJ1-1,many,CASSLLVNTEAFF,TGTGCCAGCAGTTTATTGGTTAACACTGAAGCTTTCTTT
-,TRBV11-1,TRBJ2-3,many,CASSRTPFTQYF,TGTGCCAGCAGTAGGACCCCATTTACGCAGTATTTT
TRBD1,TRBV15,TRBJ2-2,few,CATSRTGGIGELFF,TGTGCCACCAGCAGAACAGGGGGGATCGGGGAGCTGTTTTTT
-,TRBV29-1,TRBJ2-3,-,CSDYRTDTQYF,TGCAGCGACTATCGCACAGATACGCAGTATTTT
TRBD1,TRBV20-1,TRBJ2-3,-,CSARTGGTDTQYF,TGCAGTGCGCGGACAGGGGGTACAGATACGCAGTATTTT
-,TRBV12-5,TRBJ2-6,few,CASGLGEQAPGANVLTF,TGTGCTAGTGGTTTGGGAGAACAGGCCCCTGGGGCCAACGTCCTGACTTTC
TRBD2,TRBV5-4,TRBJ2-7,many,CASSNGLAGTYEQYF,TGTGCCAGCAGCAACGGACTAGCGGGAACTTACGAGCAGTACTTC
-,TRBV5-1,TRBJ2-2,many,CASSLFGPNTGELFF,TGCGCCAGCAGCTTGTTTGGACCAAACACCGGGGAGCTGTTTTTT